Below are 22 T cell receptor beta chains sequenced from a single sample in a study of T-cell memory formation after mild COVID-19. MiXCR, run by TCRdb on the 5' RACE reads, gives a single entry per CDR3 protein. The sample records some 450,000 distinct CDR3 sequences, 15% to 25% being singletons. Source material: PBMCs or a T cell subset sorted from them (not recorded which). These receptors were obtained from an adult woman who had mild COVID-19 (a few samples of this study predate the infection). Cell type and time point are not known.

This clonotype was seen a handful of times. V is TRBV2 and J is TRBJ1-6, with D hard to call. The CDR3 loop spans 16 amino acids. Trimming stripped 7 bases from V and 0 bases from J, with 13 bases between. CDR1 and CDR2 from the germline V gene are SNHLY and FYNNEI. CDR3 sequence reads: CASTARMSSYNSPLHF. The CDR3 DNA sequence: TGTGCCAGCACCGCCCGTATGAGCTCCTATAATTCACCCCTCCACTTT. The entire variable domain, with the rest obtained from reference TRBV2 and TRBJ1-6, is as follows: EPEVTQTPSHQVTQMGQEVILRCVPISNHLYFYWYRQILGQKVEFLVSFYNNEISEKSEIFDDQFSVERPDGSNFTLKIRSTKLEDSAMYFCASTARMSSYNSPLHFGNGTRLTVT.

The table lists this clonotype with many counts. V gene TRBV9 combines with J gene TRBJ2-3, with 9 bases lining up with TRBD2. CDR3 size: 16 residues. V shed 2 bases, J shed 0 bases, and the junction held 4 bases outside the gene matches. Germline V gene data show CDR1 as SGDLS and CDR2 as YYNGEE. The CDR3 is CASSVTSGLSTDTQYF. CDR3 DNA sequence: TGTGCCAGCAGCGTTACTAGCGGGCTTAGCACAGATACGCAGTATTTT.

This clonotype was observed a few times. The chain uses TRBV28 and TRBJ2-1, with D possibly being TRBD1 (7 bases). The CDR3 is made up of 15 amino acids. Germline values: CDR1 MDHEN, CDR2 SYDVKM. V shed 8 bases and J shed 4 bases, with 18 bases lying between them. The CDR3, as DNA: TGTGCCAGCCTTTGGGGCCAGGGGGGTTACAATGAGCAGTTCTTC. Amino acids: CASLWGQGGYNEQFF.

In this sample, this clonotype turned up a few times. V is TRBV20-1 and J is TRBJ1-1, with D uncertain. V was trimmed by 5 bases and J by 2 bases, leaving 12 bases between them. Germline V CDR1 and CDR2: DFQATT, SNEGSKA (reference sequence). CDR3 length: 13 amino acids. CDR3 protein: CSAPQQPNTEAFF. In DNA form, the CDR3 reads TGCAGTGCTCCACAGCAGCCCAACACTGAAGCTTTCTTT.

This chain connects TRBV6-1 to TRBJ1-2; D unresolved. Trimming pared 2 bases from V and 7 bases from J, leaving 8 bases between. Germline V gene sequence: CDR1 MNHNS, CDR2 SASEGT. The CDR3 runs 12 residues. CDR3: CASSENEAGYTF. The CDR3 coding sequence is TGTGCCAGCAGTGAAAACGAGGCTGGCTACACCTTC.

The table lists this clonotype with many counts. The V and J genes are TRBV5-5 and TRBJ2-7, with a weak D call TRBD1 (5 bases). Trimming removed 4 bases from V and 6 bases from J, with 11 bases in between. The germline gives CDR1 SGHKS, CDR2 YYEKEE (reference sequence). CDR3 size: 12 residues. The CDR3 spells CASSDQGTEQYF. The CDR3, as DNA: TGTGCCAGCAGCGACCAGGGAACCGAGCAGTACTTC.

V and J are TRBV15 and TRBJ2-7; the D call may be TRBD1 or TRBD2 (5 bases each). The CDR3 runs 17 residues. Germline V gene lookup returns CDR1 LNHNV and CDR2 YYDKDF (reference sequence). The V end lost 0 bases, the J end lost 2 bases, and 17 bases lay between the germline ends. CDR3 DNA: TGTGCCACCAGCAGAGATTTACGGGACCTCGGGACCTACGAGCAGTACTTC. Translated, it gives CATSRDLRDLGTYEQYF.

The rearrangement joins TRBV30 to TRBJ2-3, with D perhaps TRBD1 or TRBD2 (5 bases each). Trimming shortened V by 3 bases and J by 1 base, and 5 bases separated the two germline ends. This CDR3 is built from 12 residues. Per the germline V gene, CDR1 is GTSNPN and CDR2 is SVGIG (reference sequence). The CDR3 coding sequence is TGTGCCTGGAGGGGGGGCACAGATACGCAGTATTTT. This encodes CAWRGGTDTQYF. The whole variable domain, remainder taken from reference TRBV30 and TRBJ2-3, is SQTIHQWPATLVQPVGSPLSLECTVEGTSNPNLYWYRQAAGRGLQLLFYSVGIGQISSEVPQNLSASRPQDRQFILSSKKLLLSDSGFYLCAWRGGTDTQYFGPGTRLTVL.

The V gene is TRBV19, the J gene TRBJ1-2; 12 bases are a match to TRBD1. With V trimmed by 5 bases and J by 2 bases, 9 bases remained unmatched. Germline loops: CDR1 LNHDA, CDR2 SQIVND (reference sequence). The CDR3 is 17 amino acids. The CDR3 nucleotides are TGTGCCAGTAGTTCGGCATCCGGGACAGGGGGCAACTATGGCTACACCTTC. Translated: CASSSASGTGGNYGYTF.

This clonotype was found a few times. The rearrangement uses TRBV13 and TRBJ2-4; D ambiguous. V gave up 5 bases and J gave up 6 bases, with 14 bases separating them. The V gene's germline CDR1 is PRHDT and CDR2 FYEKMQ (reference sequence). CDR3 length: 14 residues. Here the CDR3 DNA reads TGTGCCAGCAGCCCAAGTCCAATCGGAAACATTCAGTACTTC. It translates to CASSPSPIGNIQYF.

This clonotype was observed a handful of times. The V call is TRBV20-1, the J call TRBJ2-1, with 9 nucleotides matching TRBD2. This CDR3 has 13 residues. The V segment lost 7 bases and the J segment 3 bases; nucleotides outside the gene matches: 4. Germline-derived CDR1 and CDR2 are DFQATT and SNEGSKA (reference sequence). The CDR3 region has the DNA TGCAGTGGGGGAGCGGGGGGCTACAATGAGCAGTTCTTC. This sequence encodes CSGGAGGYNEQFF.

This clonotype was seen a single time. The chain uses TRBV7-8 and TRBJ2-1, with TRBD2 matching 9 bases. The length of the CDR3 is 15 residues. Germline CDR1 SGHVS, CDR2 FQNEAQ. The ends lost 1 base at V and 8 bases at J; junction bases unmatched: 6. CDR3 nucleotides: TGTGCCAGCAGCTTAGGCGGGGGGGCCGTCGATGAGCAGTTCTTC. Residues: CASSLGGGAVDEQFF.

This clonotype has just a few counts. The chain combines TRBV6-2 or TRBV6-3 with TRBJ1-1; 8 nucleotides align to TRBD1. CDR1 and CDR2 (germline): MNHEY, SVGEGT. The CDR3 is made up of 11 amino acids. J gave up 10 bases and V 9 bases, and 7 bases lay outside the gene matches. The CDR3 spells CASGQGRIAFF. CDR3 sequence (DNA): TGTGCCAGTGGACAGGGTCGAATAGCTTTCTTT.

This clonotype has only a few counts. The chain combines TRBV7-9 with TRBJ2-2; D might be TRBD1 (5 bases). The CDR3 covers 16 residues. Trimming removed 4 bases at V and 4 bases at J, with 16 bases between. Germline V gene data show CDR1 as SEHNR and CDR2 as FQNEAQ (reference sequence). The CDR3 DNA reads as TGTGCCAGCAGCTCCAGGGCAGTTTCTAGCACCGGGGAGCTGTTTTTT. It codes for CASSSRAVSSTGELFF.

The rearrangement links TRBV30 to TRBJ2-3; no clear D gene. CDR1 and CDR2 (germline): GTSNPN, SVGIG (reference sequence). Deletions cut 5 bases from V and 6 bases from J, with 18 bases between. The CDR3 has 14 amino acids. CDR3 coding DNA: TGTGCCTGGGCGGCAGGCTGGAGTACGGATACGCAGTATTTT. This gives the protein CAWAAGWSTDTQYF.

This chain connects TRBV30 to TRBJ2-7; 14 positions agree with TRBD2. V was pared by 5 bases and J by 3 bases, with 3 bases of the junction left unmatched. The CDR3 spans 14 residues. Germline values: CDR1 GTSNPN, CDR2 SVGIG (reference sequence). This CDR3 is CAWAGTSGGYEQYF. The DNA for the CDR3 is TGTGCCTGGGCCGGGACTAGCGGGGGCTACGAGCAGTACTTC.

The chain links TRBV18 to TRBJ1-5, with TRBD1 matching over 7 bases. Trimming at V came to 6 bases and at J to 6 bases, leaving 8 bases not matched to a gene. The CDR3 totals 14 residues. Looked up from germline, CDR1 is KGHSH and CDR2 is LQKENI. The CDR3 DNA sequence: TGTGCCAGCTCCCGCCTTACAGGGGCTCAGCCCCAGCATTTT. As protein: CASSRLTGAQPQHF.

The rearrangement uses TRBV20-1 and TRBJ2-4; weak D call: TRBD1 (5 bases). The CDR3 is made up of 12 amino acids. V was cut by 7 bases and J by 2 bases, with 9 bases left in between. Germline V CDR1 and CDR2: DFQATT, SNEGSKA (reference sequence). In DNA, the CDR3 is TGCAGTGGGGGCTCCACCAAAAACATTCAGTACTTC. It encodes CSGGSTKNIQYF.

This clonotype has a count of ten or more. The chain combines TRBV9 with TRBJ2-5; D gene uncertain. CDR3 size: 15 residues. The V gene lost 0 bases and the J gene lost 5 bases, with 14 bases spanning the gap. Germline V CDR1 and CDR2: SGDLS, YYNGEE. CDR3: CASSVGSLQRETQYF. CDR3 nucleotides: TGTGCCAGCAGCGTAGGTAGCCTCCAAAGGGAGACCCAGTACTTC.

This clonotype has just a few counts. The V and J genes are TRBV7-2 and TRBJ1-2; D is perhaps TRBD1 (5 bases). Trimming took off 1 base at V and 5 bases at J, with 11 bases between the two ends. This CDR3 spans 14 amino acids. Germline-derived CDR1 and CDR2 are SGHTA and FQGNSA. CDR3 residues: CASSLGDGRYGYTF. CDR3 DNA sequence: TGTGCCAGCAGCTTAGGGGACGGGAGATATGGCTACACCTTC.

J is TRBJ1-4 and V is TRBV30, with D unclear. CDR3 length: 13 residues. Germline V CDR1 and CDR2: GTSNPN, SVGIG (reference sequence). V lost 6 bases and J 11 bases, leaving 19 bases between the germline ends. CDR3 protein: CACPRLGSGKLFF. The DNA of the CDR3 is TGTGCCTGTCCCAGGCTTGGGTCGGGGAAACTGTTTTTT.

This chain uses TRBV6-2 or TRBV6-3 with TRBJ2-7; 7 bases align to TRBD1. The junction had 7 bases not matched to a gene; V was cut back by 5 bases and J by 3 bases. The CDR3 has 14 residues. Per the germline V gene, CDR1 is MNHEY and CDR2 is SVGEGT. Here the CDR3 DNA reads TGTGCCAGCAGTCCGGGACAGAATTTCTACGAGCAGTACTTC. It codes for CASSPGQNFYEQYF.